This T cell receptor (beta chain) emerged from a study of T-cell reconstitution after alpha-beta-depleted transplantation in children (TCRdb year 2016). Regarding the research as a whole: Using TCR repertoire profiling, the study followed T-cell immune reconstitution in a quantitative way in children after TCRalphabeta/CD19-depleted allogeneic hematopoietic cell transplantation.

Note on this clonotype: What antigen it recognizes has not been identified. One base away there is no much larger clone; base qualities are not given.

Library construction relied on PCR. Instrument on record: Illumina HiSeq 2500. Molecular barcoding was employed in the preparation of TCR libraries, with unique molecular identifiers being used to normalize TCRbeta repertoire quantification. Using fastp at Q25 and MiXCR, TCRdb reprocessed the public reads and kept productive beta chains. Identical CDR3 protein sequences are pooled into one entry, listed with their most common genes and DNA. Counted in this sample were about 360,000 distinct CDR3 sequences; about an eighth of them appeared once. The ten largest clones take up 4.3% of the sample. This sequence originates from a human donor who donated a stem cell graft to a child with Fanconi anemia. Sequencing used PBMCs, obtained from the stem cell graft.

The sequenced DNA: TGTGCCAGCACCAACGTTTCTGGGGCCCAGCATTTT. Its coded protein is CASTNVSGAQHF. The rearrangement joined TRBV6-2 or TRBV6-3 to TRBJ1-5, with the D gene not confidently named. CDR1 MNHEY and CDR2 SVGEGT were looked up in the germline V gene. V loses 7 bases of germline sequence and J loses 11 bases, and the interval between the two ends is 15 bases. Measured from the cysteine to the phenylalanine, the CDR3 is 12 residues long. The DNA shown is the 36-base CDR3, in frame from base 1.